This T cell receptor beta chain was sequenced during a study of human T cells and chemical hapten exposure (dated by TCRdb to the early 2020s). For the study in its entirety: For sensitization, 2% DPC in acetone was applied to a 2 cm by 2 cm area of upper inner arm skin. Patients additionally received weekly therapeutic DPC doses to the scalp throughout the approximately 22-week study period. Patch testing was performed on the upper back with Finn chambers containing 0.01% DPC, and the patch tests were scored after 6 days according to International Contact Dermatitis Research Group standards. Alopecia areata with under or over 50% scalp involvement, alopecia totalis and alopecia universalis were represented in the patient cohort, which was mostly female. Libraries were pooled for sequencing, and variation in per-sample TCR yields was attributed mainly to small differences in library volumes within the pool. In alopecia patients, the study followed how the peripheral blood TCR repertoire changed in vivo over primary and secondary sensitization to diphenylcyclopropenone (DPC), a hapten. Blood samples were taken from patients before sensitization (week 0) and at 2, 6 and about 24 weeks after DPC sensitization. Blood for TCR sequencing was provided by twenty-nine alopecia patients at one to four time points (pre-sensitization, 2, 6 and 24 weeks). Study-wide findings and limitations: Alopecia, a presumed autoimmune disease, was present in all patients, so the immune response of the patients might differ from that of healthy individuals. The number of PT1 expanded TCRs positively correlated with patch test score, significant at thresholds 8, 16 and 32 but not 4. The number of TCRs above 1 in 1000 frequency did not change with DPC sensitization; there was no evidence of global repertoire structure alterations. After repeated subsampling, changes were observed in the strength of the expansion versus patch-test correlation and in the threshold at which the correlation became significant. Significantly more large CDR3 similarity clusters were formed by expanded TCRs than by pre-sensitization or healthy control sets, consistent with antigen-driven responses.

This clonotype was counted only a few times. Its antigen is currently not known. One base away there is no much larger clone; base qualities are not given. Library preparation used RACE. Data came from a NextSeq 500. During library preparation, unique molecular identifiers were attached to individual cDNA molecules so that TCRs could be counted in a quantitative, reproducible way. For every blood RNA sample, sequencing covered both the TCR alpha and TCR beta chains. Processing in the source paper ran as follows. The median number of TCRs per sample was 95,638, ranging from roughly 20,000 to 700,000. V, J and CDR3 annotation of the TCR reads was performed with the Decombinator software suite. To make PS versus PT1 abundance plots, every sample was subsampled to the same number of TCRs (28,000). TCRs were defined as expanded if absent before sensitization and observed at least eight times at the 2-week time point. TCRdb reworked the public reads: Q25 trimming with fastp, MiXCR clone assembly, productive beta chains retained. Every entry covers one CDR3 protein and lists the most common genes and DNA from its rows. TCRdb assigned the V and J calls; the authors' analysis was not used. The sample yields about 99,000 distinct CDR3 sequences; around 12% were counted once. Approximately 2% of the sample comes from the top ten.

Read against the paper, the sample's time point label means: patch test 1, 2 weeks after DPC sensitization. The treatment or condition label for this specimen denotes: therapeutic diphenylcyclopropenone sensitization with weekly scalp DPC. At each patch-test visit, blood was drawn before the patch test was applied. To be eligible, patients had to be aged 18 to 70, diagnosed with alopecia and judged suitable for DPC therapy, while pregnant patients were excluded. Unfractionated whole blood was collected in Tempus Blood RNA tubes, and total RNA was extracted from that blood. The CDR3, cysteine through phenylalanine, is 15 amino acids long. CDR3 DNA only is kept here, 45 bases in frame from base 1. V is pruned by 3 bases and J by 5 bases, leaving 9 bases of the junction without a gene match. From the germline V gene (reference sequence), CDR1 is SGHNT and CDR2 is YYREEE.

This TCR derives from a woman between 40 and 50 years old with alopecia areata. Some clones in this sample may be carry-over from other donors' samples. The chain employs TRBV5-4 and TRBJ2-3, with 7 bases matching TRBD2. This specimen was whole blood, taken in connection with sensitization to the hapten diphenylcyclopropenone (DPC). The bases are TGTGCCAGCAGCTCGCCAGCGGGGTCAAAAGATACGCAGTATTTT. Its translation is CASSSPAGSKDTQYF.